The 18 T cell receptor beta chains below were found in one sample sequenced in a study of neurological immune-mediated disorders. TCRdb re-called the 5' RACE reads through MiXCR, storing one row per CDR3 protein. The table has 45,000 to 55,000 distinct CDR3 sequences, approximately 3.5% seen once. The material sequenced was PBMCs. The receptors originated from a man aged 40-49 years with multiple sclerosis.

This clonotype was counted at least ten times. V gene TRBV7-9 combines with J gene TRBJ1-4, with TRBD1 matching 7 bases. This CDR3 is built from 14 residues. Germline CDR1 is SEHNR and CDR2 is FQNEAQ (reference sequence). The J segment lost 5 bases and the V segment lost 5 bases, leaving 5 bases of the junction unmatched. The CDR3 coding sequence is TGTGCCAGCAGCCCGGGACAGCTGAATGAAAAACTGTTTTTT. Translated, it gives CASSPGQLNEKLFF.

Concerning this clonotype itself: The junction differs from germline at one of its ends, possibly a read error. The CDR3 sequence is CASSGTGGSPLNF. The CDR3 bases are TGTGCCAGCAGCGGGACAGGGGGTTCACCCCTCAACTTT. The gene calls are TRBV9 and TRBJ1-6, with 10 bases fitting TRBD1. The CDR3 totals 13 residues. Germline CDR1 and CDR2: SGDLS and YYNGEE.

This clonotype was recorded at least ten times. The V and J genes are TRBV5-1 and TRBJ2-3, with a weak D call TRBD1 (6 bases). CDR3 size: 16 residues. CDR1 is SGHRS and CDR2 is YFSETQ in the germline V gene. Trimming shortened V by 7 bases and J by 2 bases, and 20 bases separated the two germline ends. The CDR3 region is CASVPGPGVDTDTQYF. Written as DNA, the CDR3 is TGCGCCAGCGTCCCTGGACCAGGGGTCGACACAGATACGCAGTATTTT.

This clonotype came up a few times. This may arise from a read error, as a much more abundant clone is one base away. CDR3 coding DNA: TGTGCCAGCAGCCTTTACAGGGGGCGGAAGGATCAGCCCCAGAATTTT. It yields the protein CASSLYRGRKDQPQNF. The chain is built from TRBV7-8 and TRBJ1-5, with TRBD1 matching over 9 bases. CDR1 and CDR2 (germline): SGHVS, FQNEAQ. CDR3 size: 16 residues.

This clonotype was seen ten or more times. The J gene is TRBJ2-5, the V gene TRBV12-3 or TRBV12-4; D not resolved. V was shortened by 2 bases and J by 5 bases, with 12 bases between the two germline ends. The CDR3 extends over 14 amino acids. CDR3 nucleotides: TGTGCCAGCAGTTTAAGCCCCTTTGGGGAGACCCAGTACTTC. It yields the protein CASSLSPFGETQYF.

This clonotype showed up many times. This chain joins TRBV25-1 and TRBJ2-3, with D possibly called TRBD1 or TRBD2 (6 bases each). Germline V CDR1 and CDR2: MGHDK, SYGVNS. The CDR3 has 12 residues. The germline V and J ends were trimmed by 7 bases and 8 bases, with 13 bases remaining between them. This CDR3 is CASTLTGATQYF. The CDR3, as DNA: TGTGCCAGCACCCTTACGGGGGCTACGCAGTATTTT. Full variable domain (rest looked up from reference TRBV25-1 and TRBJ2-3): EADIYQTPRYLVIGTGKKITLECSQTMGHDKMYWYQQDPGMELHLIHYSYGVNSTEKGDLSSESTVSRIRTEHFPLTLESARPSHTSQYLCASTLTGATQYFGPGTRLTVL.

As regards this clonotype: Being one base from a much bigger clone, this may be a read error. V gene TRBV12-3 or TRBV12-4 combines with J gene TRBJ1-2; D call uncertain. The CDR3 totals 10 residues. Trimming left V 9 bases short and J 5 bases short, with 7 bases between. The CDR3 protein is CARSRYGYTF. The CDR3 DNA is TGTGCCAGAAGCCGTTATGGCTACACCTTC.

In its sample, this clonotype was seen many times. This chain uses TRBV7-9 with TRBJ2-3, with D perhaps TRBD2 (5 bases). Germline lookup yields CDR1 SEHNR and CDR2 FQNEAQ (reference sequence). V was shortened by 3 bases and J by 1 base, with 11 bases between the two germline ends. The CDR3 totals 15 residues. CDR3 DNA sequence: TGTGCCAGCAGCTTTGGGCTAGCAGGCACAGATACGCAGTATTTT. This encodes CASSFGLAGTDTQYF.

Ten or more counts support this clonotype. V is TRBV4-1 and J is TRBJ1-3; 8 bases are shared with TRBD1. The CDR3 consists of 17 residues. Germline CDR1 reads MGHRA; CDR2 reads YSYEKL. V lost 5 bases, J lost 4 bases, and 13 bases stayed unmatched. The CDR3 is CASSSLLTGGFGNTIYF. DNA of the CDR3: TGCGCCAGCAGCTCCCTCCTAACAGGGGGTTTCGGAAACACCATATATTTT.

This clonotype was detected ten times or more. The CDR3 DNA reads as TGTGCCAGTGTTTTAGGGGAAAGCTCCTACGAGCAGTACTTC. Its translation is CASVLGESSYEQYF. The rearrangement uses TRBV10-3 and TRBJ2-7, with D perhaps TRBD1 (5 bases). The germline V gene has CDR1 ENHRY and CDR2 SYGVKD. The CDR3 totals 14 residues. Trimming stripped 10 bases from V and 0 bases from J, with 16 bases between.

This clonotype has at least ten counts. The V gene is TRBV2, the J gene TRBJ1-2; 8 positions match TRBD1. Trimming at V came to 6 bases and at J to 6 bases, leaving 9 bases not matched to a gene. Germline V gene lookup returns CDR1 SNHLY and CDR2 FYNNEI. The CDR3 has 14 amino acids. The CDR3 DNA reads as TGTGCCAGCAGGCCAAGTCCGGGACAGGATGGCTACACCTTC. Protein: CASRPSPGQDGYTF.

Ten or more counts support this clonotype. As DNA, the CDR3 is TGTGCCAGCTCACCTAACCCTTCCGCTGAAGCTTTCTTT. Translated, it gives CASSPNPSAEAFF. The rearrangement links TRBV18 to TRBJ1-1; no reliable D call. The CDR3 sequence is 13 residues long. The ends were cut back, 3 bases at V and 6 bases at J, with 11 bases in the middle. CDR1 and CDR2 (germline): KGHSH, LQKENI.

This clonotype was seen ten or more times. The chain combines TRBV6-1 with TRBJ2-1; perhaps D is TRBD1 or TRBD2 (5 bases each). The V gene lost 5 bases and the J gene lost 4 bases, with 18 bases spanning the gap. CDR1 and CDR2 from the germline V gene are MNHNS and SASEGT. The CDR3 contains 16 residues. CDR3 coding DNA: TGTGCCAGCAGTTTCCAGTGGGGGATTAAGTACAATGAGCAGTTCTTC. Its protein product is CASSFQWGIKYNEQFF.

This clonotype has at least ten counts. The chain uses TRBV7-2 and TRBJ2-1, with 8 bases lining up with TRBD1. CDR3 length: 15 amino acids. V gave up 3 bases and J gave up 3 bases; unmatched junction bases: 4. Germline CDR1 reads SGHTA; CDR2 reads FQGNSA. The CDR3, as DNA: TGTGCCAGCAGCTTGGGACAGGCCGTCTACAATGAGCAGTTCTTC. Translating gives CASSLGQAVYNEQFF. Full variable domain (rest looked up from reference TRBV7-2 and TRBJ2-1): GAGVSQSPSNKVTEKGKDVELRCDPISGHTALYWYRQSLGQGLEFLIYFQGNSAPDKSGLPSDRFSAERTGGSVSTLTIQRTQQEDSAVYLCASSLGQAVYNEQFFGPGTRLTVL.

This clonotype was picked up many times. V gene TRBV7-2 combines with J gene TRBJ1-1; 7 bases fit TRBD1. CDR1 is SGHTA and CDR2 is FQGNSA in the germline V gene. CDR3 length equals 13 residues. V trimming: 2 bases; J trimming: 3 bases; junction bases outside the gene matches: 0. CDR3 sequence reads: CASSLTGDTEAFF. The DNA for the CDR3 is TGTGCCAGCAGCTTAACAGGGGACACTGAAGCTTTCTTT. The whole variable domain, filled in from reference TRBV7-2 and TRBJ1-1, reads GAGVSQSPSNKVTEKGKDVELRCDPISGHTALYWYRQSLGQGLEFLIYFQGNSAPDKSGLPSDRFSAERTGGSVSTLTIQRTQQEDSAVYLCASSLTGDTEAFFGQGTRLTVV.

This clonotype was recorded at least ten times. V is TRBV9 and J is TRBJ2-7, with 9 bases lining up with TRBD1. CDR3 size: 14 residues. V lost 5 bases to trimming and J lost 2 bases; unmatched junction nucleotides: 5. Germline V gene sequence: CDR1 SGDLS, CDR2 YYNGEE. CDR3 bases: TGTGCCAGCAGACCGGGACAGGGACCCTACGAGCAGTACTTC. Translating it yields CASRPGQGPYEQYF.

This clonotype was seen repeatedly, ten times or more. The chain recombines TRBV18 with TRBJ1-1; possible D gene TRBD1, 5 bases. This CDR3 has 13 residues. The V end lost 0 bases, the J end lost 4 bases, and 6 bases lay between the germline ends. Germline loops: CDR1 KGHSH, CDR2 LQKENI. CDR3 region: CASSPPGGTEAFF. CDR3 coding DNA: TGTGCCAGCTCACCACCCGGGGGCACTGAAGCTTTCTTT.

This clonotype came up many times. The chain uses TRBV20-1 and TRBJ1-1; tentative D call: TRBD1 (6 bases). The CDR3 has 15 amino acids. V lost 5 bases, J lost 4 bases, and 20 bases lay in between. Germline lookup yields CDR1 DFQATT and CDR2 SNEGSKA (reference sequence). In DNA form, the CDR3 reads TGCAGTGCTCCCGGCGTAGGGGGGCATCGCACTGAAGCTTTCTTT. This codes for CSAPGVGGHRTEAFF.